The 7 T cell receptor beta chains given below trace back to one sample, sequenced in a study of Ad26.COV2.S vaccination and SARS-CoV-2 variants. TCRdb's copy holds only in-frame clones and misses some; the assay was immunoSEQ multiplex PCR. This sample carries about 680,000 clones, around 89% of them seen once, and the ten largest clones take approximately 1.5%. Indicated treatment: roughly 18 received Ad26.COV2.S at low or high dose, single or two shots; 5 received placebo; per-sample allocation not given. On day 63 after the first injection, vaccine and placebo recipients gave samples. The starting material was peripheral blood, obtained in a trial of Ad26.COV2.S vaccine versus placebo. Receptors originate from a person between 18 and 65 years old who received the Ad26.COV2.S COVID-19 vaccine or a placebo.

The chain has TRBV5-4 and TRBJ2-1, with unresolved D. The V gene's germline CDR1 is SGHNT and CDR2 YYREEE (reference sequence). CDR3 length: 13 residues. The V end lost 7 bases, the J end lost 7 bases, and 15 bases lay between the germline ends. The CDR3 loop is CASGRVGRNEQFF. CDR3 DNA sequence: TGTGCCAGCGGTCGGGTAGGTCGAAATGAGCAGTTCTTC.

V gene TRBV7-2 combines with J gene TRBJ2-7; possibly TRBD1 for D (6 bases). The CDR3 consists of 14 residues. Germline-derived CDR1 and CDR2 are SGHTA and FQGNSA. Deletions cut 5 bases from V and 3 bases from J, with 14 bases between. In nucleotides, the CDR3 is TGTGCCAGCAGCCCAAACCGACAGGACTACGAGCAGTACTTC. This translates into CASSPNRQDYEQYF.

The rearrangement links TRBV29-1 to TRBJ1-1; D is perhaps TRBD1 (5 bases). Trimming took off 3 bases at V and 1 base at J, with 9 bases between the two ends. The CDR3 is 13 amino acids. Germline V gene sequence: CDR1 SQVTM, CDR2 ANQGSEA. CDR3 coding DNA: TGCAGCGTTGAGATGGGACGGAACACTGAAGCTTTCTTT. This sequence encodes CSVEMGRNTEAFF.

V and J are TRBV7-6 and TRBJ1-2; D gene ambiguous. The CDR3 totals 16 residues. Trimming stripped 2 bases from V and 9 bases from J, with 22 bases between. Germline V gene lookup returns CDR1 SGHVS and CDR2 FNYEAQ. This chain's CDR3 is CASSLQGGSFPDSYTF. In DNA form, the CDR3 reads TGTGCCAGCAGCTTACAAGGCGGGTCTTTCCCTGACAGCTACACCTTC.

The chain recombines TRBV30 with TRBJ2-7, with 7 nucleotides matching TRBD1. The junction had 5 bases not matched to a gene; V was cut back by 4 bases and J by 2 bases. CDR3 length: 13 residues. The V gene's germline CDR1 is GTSNPN and CDR2 SVGIG (reference sequence). CDR3 protein: CAWTLGQTYEQYF. The CDR3 bases are TGTGCCTGGACCCTGGGACAGACCTACGAGCAGTACTTC.

The rearrangement joins TRBV3-1 (or the pseudogene TRBV3-2) to TRBJ2-7; 10 nucleotides line up with TRBD2. CDR1 is LGHDT and CDR2 is YNNKEL in the germline V gene (reference sequence). The CDR3 runs 16 residues. The J segment lost 1 base and the V segment lost 0 bases, leaving 3 bases of the junction unmatched. CDR3 amino acids: CASSQESSGRSYEQYF. The CDR3 bases are TGTGCCAGCAGCCAAGAGTCTAGCGGGAGATCCTACGAGCAGTACTTC.

This chain links TRBV6-5 with TRBJ1-2, with D perhaps TRBD1 (6 bases). The V end lost 6 bases, the J end lost 5 bases, and 10 bases lay between the germline ends. CDR1 MNHEY and CDR2 SVGAGI come from the germline V gene. CDR3 length: 12 amino acids. The CDR3 DNA follows: TGTGCCAGCAGGGAGGGGGGATATGGCTACACCTTC. Translated: CASREGGYGYTF.